This TCR beta chain was profiled in a study of CD8+ T cells in alopecia areata. On the study more broadly: Tofacitinib therapy lasting 6 to 18 months was followed by 6 months off drug. Study outcomes and limitations: Whereas mice showed it more clearly, TCR sharing across patients was murkier, possibly because of HLA.

TCR sequencing used cDNA made by reverse transcription of extracted RNA. Produced via immunoSEQ multiplex PCR; TCRdb's table is partial and in-frame only. The data contain approximately 210,000 clones, 66% of them singletons. Treatment specified: oral pan-JAK inhibitor, 5-10 mg twice daily. Alopecia areata patients provided lesional scalp punch biopsies and peripheral blood. The CDR3 length is 14 residues. Looked up from germline, CDR1 is SGHVS and CDR2 is FNYEAQ. V was pared by 6 bases and J by 10 bases, with 16 bases between. Points on this clone: Antigen specificity is unknown.

The specimen comprised CD4+ T cells sorted from blood, sampled at roughly week 45, from a patient treated with tofacitinib. The chain has TRBV7-6 and TRBJ1-6; D unresolved. The source is a human donor with alopecia areata. CDR3 region: CASSVGELGSPLHF. The CDR3 nucleotides read TGTGCCAGCAGTGTGGGCGAGTTGGGGTCACCCCTCCACTTT. The whole variable domain, remainder taken from reference TRBV7-6 and TRBJ1-6, is GAGVSQSPRYKVTKRGQDVALRCDPISGHVSLYWYRQALGQGPEFLTYFNYEAQQDKSGLPNDRFSAERPEGSISTLTIQRTEQRDSAMYRCASSVGELGSPLHFGNGTRLTVT.